A selection of T cell receptor beta chains follows, all from one sample in a study of control samples from healthy donors and cancer patients. Clones were read by immunoSEQ multiplex PCR, and TCRdb kept only the in-frame ones, dropping some. This sample has 230,000 or so clones; around 94% occur once, and the top ten carry roughly 1.6%. Sequenced material: blood. These receptors were obtained from a man aged 50 or older in good health. Each CDR3 is given with its conserved first and last residue. Fields, in order: J gene, V gene, D gene, clone size, CDR3 DNA, CDR3 protein. D genes are given only for firm matches. Clone size appears in some rows only: once, few, many, or a class for an expanded clone.

J: TRBJ1-5; V: TRBV27; D: .; size: once; DNA: TGTGCCAGCAGTTTCCCGGAAGGGTGGGGGGGCTTCGGTCAGCCCCAGCATTTT; CDR3: CASSFPEGWGGFGQPQHF
J: TRBJ1-1; V: TRBV19; D: TRBD1; size: .; DNA: TGTGCCACCTTTCCGACAGGGGGCACTGAAGCTTTCTTT; CDR3: CATFPTGGTEAFF
J: TRBJ2-3; V: TRBV11-2; D: .; size: .; DNA: TGTGCCAGCAGCCCTGGTGTAGGGGATACGCAGTATTTT; CDR3: CASSPGVGDTQYF
J: TRBJ1-4; V: TRBV2; D: .; size: once; DNA: TGTGCCAGCAGGGTTGGGGGGACTAATGAAAAACTGTTTTTT; CDR3: CASRVGGTNEKLFF
J: TRBJ2-1; V: TRBV5-1; D: TRBD2; size: .; DNA: TGCGCCAGCAGCGTTAGCGGGGGGGCCGATGAGCAGTTCTTC; CDR3: CASSVSGGADEQFF
J: TRBJ2-1; V: TRBV29-1; D: .; size: .; DNA: TGCAGCGTCCGACCGGGGAATGAGCAGTTCTTC; CDR3: CSVRPGNEQFF
J: TRBJ2-3; V: TRBV29-1; D: TRBD2; size: once; DNA: TGCAGCGTTGGACTAGCTGGGGGCACAGATACGCAGTATTTT; CDR3: CSVGLAGGTDTQYF
J: TRBJ2-7; V: TRBV6-2/TRBV6-3; D: .; size: .; DNA: TGTGCCAGCAGTTACTCGATTGTCCCTGGGGGAGAGGGGTACGAGCAGTACTTC; CDR3: CASSYSIVPGGEGYEQYF
J: TRBJ1-2; V: TRBV14; D: TRBD1; size: few; DNA: TGTGCCAGCAGCCAAGTTGAGTGGCAACAGGGGGCCCACCCCTATGGCTACACCTTC; CDR3: CASSQVEWQQGAHPYGYTF
J: TRBJ2-2; V: TRBV24-1; D: .; size: once; DNA: TGTGCCACCAGTGAGGTGGGGGAGCTGTTTTTT; CDR3: CATSEVGELFF
J: TRBJ1-4; V: TRBV5-3; D: .; size: once; DNA: TGTGCCAGAAGCTTGTGGGGGGACTTAAAAAATGCAACTAATGAAAAACTGTTTTTT; CDR3: CARSLWGDLKNATNEKLFF
J: TRBJ2-1; V: TRBV11-2; D: TRBD2; size: .; DNA: TGTGCCAGCAGCACGGGACTAATCTCCTACAATGAGCAGTTCTTC; CDR3: CASSTGLISYNEQFF
J: TRBJ1-1; V: TRBV18; D: TRBD1; size: .; DNA: TGTGCCAGCCAAGACAGGGGGACTCTGGAAGCTTTCTTT; CDR3: CASQDRGTLEAFF
J: TRBJ2-7; V: TRBV28; D: .; size: .; DNA: TGTGCCAGCAGTCCGGAAAAAAAGGGGGGCGGATCCTACGAGCAGTACTTC; CDR3: CASSPEKKGGGSYEQYF
J: TRBJ2-3; V: TRBV7-9; D: .; size: .; DNA: TGTGCCAGCAGCCCCCTGCGGGGCGCAGATACGCAGTATTTT; CDR3: CASSPLRGADTQYF
J: TRBJ2-1; V: TRBV6-5; D: .; size: .; DNA: TGTGCCAGCAGTTACCCCTCGGACGGGGTAGATGAGCAGTTCTTC; CDR3: CASSYPSDGVDEQFF
J: TRBJ1-1; V: TRBV7-8; D: .; size: .; DNA: TGTGCCAGCAGCTTTAGCCAGGGGCGGGTGATAGCTTTCTTT; CDR3: CASSFSQGRVIAFF
J: TRBJ1-5; V: TRBV6-2/TRBV6-3; D: .; size: .; DNA: TGTGCCAGCAGTTACTTAAATATAGATCAGCCCCAGCATTTT; CDR3: CASSYLNIDQPQHF
J: TRBJ1-3; V: TRBV20-1; D: .; size: .; DNA: TGCAGTGCCAATGAGCGAAACACCATATATTTT; CDR3: CSANERNTIYF
J: TRBJ2-1; V: TRBV6-1; D: TRBD1; size: .; DNA: TGTGCCAGTGGGACAGGGTCTTACTACAATGAGCAGTTCTTC; CDR3: CASGTGSYYNEQFF
J: TRBJ1-1; V: TRBV29-1; D: .; size: .; DNA: TGCAGCGATACAGGGACTTCTAACACTGAAGCTTTCTTT; CDR3: CSDTGTSNTEAFF
J: TRBJ1-5; V: TRBV28; D: .; size: .; DNA: TGTGCCAGCAGTTTGATTTTGGAACCAACCTATAGCAATCAGCCCCAGCATTTT; CDR3: CASSLILEPTYSNQPQHF
J: TRBJ1-2; V: TRBV5-1; D: TRBD1; size: .; DNA: TGCGCCAGCAGCAACACCTATTGGGACAGAACCTATGGCTACACCTTC; CDR3: CASSNTYWDRTYGYTF
J: TRBJ2-7; V: TRBV5-4; D: .; size: .; DNA: TGTGCCAGCAGCTTGGATTCTGTCGAGCAGTACTTC; CDR3: CASSLDSVEQYF
J: TRBJ2-1; V: TRBV4-1; D: TRBD2; size: .; DNA: TGCGCCAGCAGCCAATGGACTAGCGGGGCCAAAGAGCAGTTCTTC; CDR3: CASSQWTSGAKEQFF
J: TRBJ2-2; V: TRBV19; D: .; size: .; DNA: TGTGCCAGTAGTATAGTGAGGCAAACGAACACCGGGGAGCTGTTTTTT; CDR3: CASSIVRQTNTGELFF
J: TRBJ1-1; V: TRBV5-8; D: .; size: .; DNA: TGTGCCAGCAGCTTTTCCATGAACACTGAAGCTTTCTTT; CDR3: CASSFSMNTEAFF
J: TRBJ1-2; V: TRBV6-5; D: TRBD1; size: .; DNA: TGTGCCAGCAGTCCGGACAGGAACTATGGCTACACCTTC; CDR3: CASSPDRNYGYTF
J: TRBJ2-1; V: TRBV7-9; D: .; size: .; DNA: TGTGCCAGCAGCTTACAAGGACGGATCGGTGAGCAGTTCTTC; CDR3: CASSLQGRIGEQFF